This is a list of T cell receptor beta chains from one sample in a study of blood T cell repertoires in COVID-19. Sequencing used immunoSEQ multiplex PCR; TCRdb keeps in-frame clones, though not all of them. The sample has about 70,000 clones, about 85% seen once. Input material: peripheral blood. All receptors derive from an older man with acute or convalescent COVID-19. The CDR3 runs from the conserved cysteine through the conserved F or W. The D gene is left open where the match is weak. The listing skips clone size in some rows; elsewhere it reads once, few, many or a size class.

v_call: TRBV7-2; j_call: TRBJ2-3; clone_size: -; cdr3_length: 11; d_call: -; cdr3_aa: CASRWRDTQYF; cdr3_nt: TGTGCCAGCAGGTGGAGAGATACGCAGTATTTT
v_call: TRBV5-6; j_call: TRBJ2-6; clone_size: -; cdr3_length: 17; d_call: -; cdr3_aa: CASSLRAGVLGANVLTF; cdr3_nt: TGTGCCAGCAGCTTGAGGGCAGGGGTTCTTGGGGCCAACGTCCTGACTTTC
v_call: TRBV19; j_call: TRBJ2-4; clone_size: -; cdr3_length: 14; d_call: -; cdr3_aa: CASSMATRLHIQYF; cdr3_nt: TGTGCCAGTAGTATGGCGACTCGGTTGCACATTCAGTACTTC
v_call: TRBV7-2; j_call: TRBJ2-7; clone_size: -; cdr3_length: 18; d_call: TRBD1; cdr3_aa: CASSLRGIPGQGAHEQYF; cdr3_nt: TGTGCCAGCAGCTTAAGAGGAATTCCAGGACAGGGGGCCCACGAGCAGTACTTC
v_call: TRBV23-1; j_call: TRBJ1-2; clone_size: few; cdr3_length: 16; d_call: -; cdr3_aa: CASSQSNFPEEYGYTF; cdr3_nt: TGCGCCAGCAGTCAATCGAACTTCCCCGAAGAGTATGGCTACACCTTC
v_call: TRBV28; j_call: TRBJ1-4; clone_size: -; cdr3_length: 16; d_call: TRBD1; cdr3_aa: CASSLGTGGFREKLFF; cdr3_nt: TGTGCCAGCAGTTTAGGGACAGGGGGCTTTAGGGAAAAACTGTTTTTT
v_call: TRBV30; j_call: TRBJ1-5; clone_size: -; cdr3_length: 14; d_call: TRBD1; cdr3_aa: CAWRPTGGNQPQHF; cdr3_nt: TGTGCCTGGAGGCCCACAGGGGGCAATCAGCCCCAGCATTTT
v_call: TRBV28; j_call: TRBJ2-5; clone_size: few; cdr3_length: 13; d_call: -; cdr3_aa: CASSLSKQETQYF; cdr3_nt: TGTGCCAGCAGTTTATCTAAACAAGAGACCCAGTACTTC
v_call: TRBV28; j_call: TRBJ1-3; clone_size: -; cdr3_length: 17; d_call: -; cdr3_aa: CASSAPQGRASGNTIYF; cdr3_nt: TGTGCCAGCAGTGCCCCCCAGGGGCGAGCCTCTGGAAACACCATATATTTT
v_call: TRBV28; j_call: TRBJ1-2; clone_size: -; cdr3_length: 15; d_call: TRBD1; cdr3_aa: CASSSGQGSNYGYTF; cdr3_nt: TGTGCCAGCAGTTCGGGACAGGGGAGTAACTATGGCTACACCTTC
v_call: TRBV2; j_call: TRBJ1-1; clone_size: -; cdr3_length: 13; d_call: -; cdr3_aa: CASSEQGNTEAFF; cdr3_nt: TGTGCCAGCAGTGAACAGGGGAACACTGAAGCTTTCTTT
v_call: TRBV5-1; j_call: TRBJ2-7; clone_size: -; cdr3_length: 13; d_call: TRBD2; cdr3_aa: CASSSGEGPRLNF; cdr3_nt: TGCGCCAGCAGCTCGGGGGAGGGGCCCAGATTGAACTTC
v_call: TRBV28; j_call: TRBJ2-7; clone_size: -; cdr3_length: 15; d_call: TRBD1; cdr3_aa: CASSGDRGSQYEQYF; cdr3_nt: TGTGCCAGCAGTGGGGACAGGGGGTCCCAGTACGAGCAGTACTTC
v_call: TRBV3-1/TRBV3-2; j_call: TRBJ2-1; clone_size: -; cdr3_length: 14; d_call: -; cdr3_aa: CASSQGGGEDEQFF; cdr3_nt: TGTGCCAGCAGCCAAGGAGGCGGTGAGGATGAGCAGTTCTTC
v_call: TRBV5-4; j_call: TRBJ2-3; clone_size: -; cdr3_length: 17; d_call: TRBD2; cdr3_aa: CASSLDGLAGGKDTQYF; cdr3_nt: TGTGCCAGCAGCTTGGACGGTCTAGCGGGAGGGAAAGATACGCAGTATTTT
v_call: TRBV19; j_call: TRBJ1-2; clone_size: -; cdr3_length: 14; d_call: TRBD1; cdr3_aa: CASKDRDRGPGYTF; cdr3_nt: TGTGCCAGTAAAGACCGGGACAGGGGCCCTGGCTACACCTTC
v_call: TRBV7-9; j_call: TRBJ1-2; clone_size: -; cdr3_length: 13; d_call: TRBD1; cdr3_aa: CASRPGGLEGYTF; cdr3_nt: TGTGCCAGCCGGCCAGGGGGATTGGAAGGCTACACCTTC
v_call: TRBV21-1; j_call: TRBJ2-7; clone_size: -; cdr3_length: 17; d_call: -; cdr3_aa: CASSPTVRREGPYEQYF; cdr3_nt: TGTGCCAGCAGTCCGACAGTAAGGCGGGAGGGCCCCTACGAGCAGTACTTC
v_call: TRBV28; j_call: TRBJ2-7; clone_size: -; cdr3_length: 15; d_call: TRBD1; cdr3_aa: CASSYPGQGSYEQYF; cdr3_nt: TGTGCCAGCAGCTATCCGGGACAGGGCTCCTACGAGCAGTACTTC
v_call: TRBV18; j_call: TRBJ1-5; clone_size: -; cdr3_length: 15; d_call: TRBD1; cdr3_aa: CASSPEDRVGQPQHF; cdr3_nt: TGTGCCAGCTCACCGGAGGACAGGGTAGGTCAGCCCCAGCATTTT
v_call: TRBV4-1; j_call: TRBJ1-2; clone_size: -; cdr3_length: 16; d_call: TRBD1; cdr3_aa: CASSQGTGGGGYGYTF; cdr3_nt: TGCGCCAGCAGCCAAGGAACAGGGGGTGGGGGCTATGGCTACACCTTC
v_call: TRBV7-9; j_call: TRBJ2-5; clone_size: -; cdr3_length: 14; d_call: TRBD1; cdr3_aa: CASSFTGGGETQYF; cdr3_nt: TGTGCCAGCAGCTTTACAGGGGGCGGTGAGACCCAGTACTTC
v_call: TRBV19; j_call: TRBJ1-5; clone_size: -; cdr3_length: 14; d_call: TRBD1; cdr3_aa: CASRRDREDQPQHF; cdr3_nt: TGTGCCAGTCGACGAGACAGGGAGGATCAGCCCCAGCATTTT
v_call: TRBV7-2; j_call: TRBJ2-5; clone_size: -; cdr3_length: 14; d_call: -; cdr3_aa: CASSLSQGEGTQYF; cdr3_nt: TGTGCCAGCAGCTTATCGCAGGGCGAAGGGACCCAGTACTTC
v_call: TRBV14; j_call: TRBJ1-1; clone_size: once; cdr3_length: 15; d_call: -; cdr3_aa: CASSQALNTNTEAFF; cdr3_nt: TGTGCCAGCAGCCAAGCCCTTAACACGAACACTGAAGCTTTCTTT
v_call: TRBV7-9; j_call: TRBJ2-2; clone_size: once; cdr3_length: 15; d_call: -; cdr3_aa: CASSLTQGNTGELFF; cdr3_nt: TGTGCCAGCAGCCTCACCCAGGGGAACACCGGGGAGCTGTTTTTT
v_call: TRBV4-3; j_call: TRBJ1-5; clone_size: -; cdr3_length: 15; d_call: TRBD1; cdr3_aa: CASSHDRGQNQPQHF; cdr3_nt: TGCGCCAGCAGCCACGACAGGGGGCAGAATCAGCCCCAGCATTTT
v_call: TRBV7-3; j_call: TRBJ1-2; clone_size: -; cdr3_length: 14; d_call: -; cdr3_aa: CASSPGWNNYGYTF; cdr3_nt: TGTGCCAGCAGCCCAGGCTGGAATAACTATGGCTACACCTTC
v_call: TRBV9; j_call: TRBJ1-1; clone_size: -; cdr3_length: 17; d_call: TRBD1; cdr3_aa: CASSGQGPSHSNTEAFF; cdr3_nt: TGTGCCAGCAGCGGACAGGGGCCTTCACATTCGAACACTGAAGCTTTCTTT
v_call: TRBV10-3; j_call: TRBJ1-5; clone_size: few; cdr3_length: 14; d_call: -; cdr3_aa: CAISITGDHQPQHF; cdr3_nt: TGTGCCATCAGTATTACAGGAGATCATCAGCCCCAGCATTTT
v_call: TRBV5-1; j_call: TRBJ2-7; clone_size: -; cdr3_length: 15; d_call: TRBD2; cdr3_aa: CASSEDGSGAYEQYF; cdr3_nt: TGCGCCAGCAGCGAGGACGGGAGCGGGGCCTACGAGCAGTACTTC
v_call: TRBV28; j_call: TRBJ2-1; clone_size: -; cdr3_length: 16; d_call: TRBD2; cdr3_aa: CASSSPGGRDYNEQFF; cdr3_nt: TGTGCCAGCAGCTCCCCGGGCGGGAGGGACTACAATGAGCAGTTCTTC
v_call: TRBV3-1/TRBV3-2; j_call: TRBJ2-3; clone_size: -; cdr3_length: 18; d_call: TRBD2; cdr3_aa: CASSQVGSGLAATDTQYF; cdr3_nt: TGTGCCAGCAGCCAAGTCGGGAGTGGGCTAGCGGCCACAGATACGCAGTATTTT
v_call: TRBV6-5; j_call: TRBJ1-4; clone_size: -; cdr3_length: 14; d_call: -; cdr3_aa: CASSSGQGREKLFF; cdr3_nt: TGTGCCAGCAGCTCGGGGCAGGGGAGAGAAAAACTGTTTTTT
v_call: TRBV12-3/TRBV12-4; j_call: TRBJ1-4; clone_size: -; cdr3_length: 13; d_call: -; cdr3_aa: CASSLIVGEKLFF; cdr3_nt: TGTGCCAGCAGTTTGATAGTCGGGGAAAAACTGTTTTTT
v_call: TRBV7-9; j_call: TRBJ1-4; clone_size: -; cdr3_length: 14; d_call: -; cdr3_aa: CASSAQGYGEKLFF; cdr3_nt: TGTGCCAGCAGCGCCCAGGGTTATGGTGAAAAACTGTTTTTT
v_call: TRBV7-8; j_call: TRBJ2-3; clone_size: -; cdr3_length: 15; d_call: -; cdr3_aa: CASSQPRTVTDTQYF; cdr3_nt: TGTGCCAGCAGCCAACCGAGGACAGTTACAGATACGCAGTATTTT
v_call: TRBV18; j_call: TRBJ2-3; clone_size: few; cdr3_length: 14; d_call: -; cdr3_aa: CASSATASTDTQYF; cdr3_nt: TGTGCCAGCTCCGCCACTGCTAGCACAGATACGCAGTATTTT
v_call: TRBV6-4; j_call: TRBJ1-1; clone_size: -; cdr3_length: 14; d_call: -; cdr3_aa: CASSEEERNTEAFF; cdr3_nt: TGTGCCAGCAGTGAGGAGGAAAGAAACACTGAAGCTTTCTTT
v_call: TRBV28; j_call: TRBJ1-3; clone_size: -; cdr3_length: 15; d_call: TRBD1; cdr3_aa: CASSPGGNSGNTIYF; cdr3_nt: TGTGCCAGCAGCCCAGGGGGAAACTCTGGAAACACCATATATTTT
v_call: TRBV28; j_call: TRBJ2-1; clone_size: -; cdr3_length: 15; d_call: -; cdr3_aa: CASSLSGGSYNEQFF; cdr3_nt: TGTGCCAGCAGTTTAAGCGGAGGCTCCTACAATGAGCAGTTCTTC
v_call: TRBV4-2; j_call: TRBJ2-7; clone_size: -; cdr3_length: 16; d_call: TRBD1; cdr3_aa: CASSQGGDRPSYEQYF; cdr3_nt: TGTGCCAGCAGCCAAGGGGGGGACAGGCCGTCCTACGAGCAGTACTTC
v_call: TRBV4-1; j_call: TRBJ2-3; clone_size: -; cdr3_length: 17; d_call: TRBD1; cdr3_aa: CASSQDRGTGAPDTQYF; cdr3_nt: TGCGCCAGCAGCCAAGATCGAGGGACAGGCGCACCAGATACGCAGTATTTT
v_call: TRBV7-2; j_call: TRBJ1-2; clone_size: -; cdr3_length: 16; d_call: -; cdr3_aa: CASSLAAGYELGGYTF; cdr3_nt: TGTGCCAGCAGCTTAGCTGCCGGGTACGAACTAGGGGGCTACACCTTC
v_call: TRBV28; j_call: TRBJ2-3; clone_size: -; cdr3_length: 18; d_call: TRBD2; cdr3_aa: CASSSRGGLAGGPDTQYF; cdr3_nt: TGTGCCAGCAGCTCAAGAGGGGGGCTAGCGGGAGGGCCGGATACGCAGTATTTT
v_call: TRBV6-1; j_call: TRBJ1-1; clone_size: -; cdr3_length: 17; d_call: TRBD1; cdr3_aa: CASSGDRDFTRGTEAFF; cdr3_nt: TGTGCCAGCAGTGGAGACAGGGACTTCACTCGGGGCACTGAAGCTTTCTTT
v_call: TRBV5-4; j_call: TRBJ1-6; clone_size: -; cdr3_length: 15; d_call: TRBD1; cdr3_aa: CASSLGQGEYSPLHF; cdr3_nt: TGTGCCAGCAGCTTGGGACAGGGGGAATATTCACCCCTCCACTTT
v_call: TRBV6-5; j_call: TRBJ2-2; clone_size: -; cdr3_length: 13; d_call: -; cdr3_aa: CASSYDPTGELFF; cdr3_nt: TGTGCCAGCAGTTATGATCCAACTGGGGAGCTGTTTTTT
v_call: TRBV12-3/TRBV12-4; j_call: TRBJ1-1; clone_size: -; cdr3_length: 12; d_call: -; cdr3_aa: CASIPGGTEAFF; cdr3_nt: TGTGCCAGCATCCCGGGAGGCACTGAAGCTTTCTTT